The clone carrying this T cell receptor (beta chain) turned up a few times. Its specificity is unknown. The data belong to a study of T-cell memory formation after mild COVID-19. Findings of the study overall: CD4+ contracting clones were found mainly in CM and EM, and CD8+ ones in EMRA. Clones shrinking from day 15 to 85 showed even CD4/CD8 mixes; later expanders tilted CD4+.

TCRdb called the 5' RACE reads again in MiXCR, with one record for every CDR3 protein. The sample lists under 150,000 distinct CDR3 sequences; about a fifth were seen once. CDR3 length equals 15 residues. V was clipped by 0 bases and J by 9 bases; unmatched bases: 6. Material for sequencing was PBMCs or a T cell subset sorted from them (not recorded which). This chain links TRBV12-3 or TRBV12-4 with TRBJ2-1, with 9 bases aligning to TRBD1. The source is a man younger than 35 who had mild COVID-19 (a few samples of this study predate the infection). Cell type and time point are not known. CDR3 in amino acids: CASSLALQGAGEQFF. In DNA form, the CDR3 reads TGTGCCAGCAGTTTAGCGCTACAGGGGGCGGGTGAGCAGTTCTTC.